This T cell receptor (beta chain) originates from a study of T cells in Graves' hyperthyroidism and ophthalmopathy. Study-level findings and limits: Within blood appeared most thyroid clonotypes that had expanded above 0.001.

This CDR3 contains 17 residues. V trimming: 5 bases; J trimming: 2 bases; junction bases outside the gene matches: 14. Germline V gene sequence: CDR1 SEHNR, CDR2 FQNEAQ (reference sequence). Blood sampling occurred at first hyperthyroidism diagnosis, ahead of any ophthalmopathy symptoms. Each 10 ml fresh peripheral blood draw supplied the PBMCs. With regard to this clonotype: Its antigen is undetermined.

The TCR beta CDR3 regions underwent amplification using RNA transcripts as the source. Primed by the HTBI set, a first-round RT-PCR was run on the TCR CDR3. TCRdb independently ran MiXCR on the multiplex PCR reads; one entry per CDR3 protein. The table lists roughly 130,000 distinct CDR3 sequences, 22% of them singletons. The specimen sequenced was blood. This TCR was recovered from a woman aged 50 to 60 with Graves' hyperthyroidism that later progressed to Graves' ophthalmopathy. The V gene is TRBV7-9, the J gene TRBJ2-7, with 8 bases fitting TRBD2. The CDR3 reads CASSLGGAPFLAYEQYF. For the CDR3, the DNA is TGTGCCAGCAGCCTCGGGGGGGCTCCTTTCTTGGCCTACGAGCAGTACTTC.